This T cell receptor beta chain was sequenced for a study of response to subunit inactivated influenza vaccine. Per germline, CDR1 SQVTM and CDR2 ANQGSEA. The CDR3 consists of 16 residues. The junction had 14 bases not matched to a gene; V was cut back by 8 bases and J by 5 bases. One entry per CDR3 protein, called by TCRdb with MiXCR from the RT-PCR reads. The repertoire holds 500,000 to 650,000 distinct CDR3 sequences, with approximately 7.7% as singletons. On this clonotype: Its antigen is unidentified.

Broader study findings: Only a handful of new T cells, the authors suggested, are recruited with each seasonal influenza vaccination.

The starting material was PBMCs from blood, obtained less than 30 months after vaccination. This TCR was sampled from a man aged 50-75 years who received an inactivated influenza vaccine. The genes are TRBV29-1 and TRBJ2-2; TRBD1 aligns across 10 bases. The DNA for the CDR3 is TGCAGCTCCCGGGACAGGGGTCAGGGGGGGACCGGGGAGCTGTTTTTT. Its protein product is CSSRDRGQGGTGELFF.